This TCR beta chain is from a study of cytomegalovirus exposure and HLA in healthy donors. Study-wide results and caveats: By a later analysis, the bulk of CMV-associated TCR beta chains appeared HLA-restricted.

The CDR3 runs to 14 residues. V was trimmed by 10 bases and J by 5 bases, leaving 20 bases between them. Germline lookup yields CDR1 MNHNS and CDR2 SASEGT. Researchers ran the PCR with 60 Vbeta and 13 Jbeta primers. TCRdb's table, derived via immunoSEQ multiplex PCR, lists solely in-frame clones and lacks some. The repertoire has roughly 110,000 clones, around 80% of them found once; the top ten carry approximately 2.5%. This clone was observed once. Its antigen is not identified. This TCR was sampled from a man aged 25 to 40 in good health and CMV-seropositive. This sequence joins TRBV6-1 and TRBJ1-1; D is uncertain. Sequencing input: PBMCs. The CDR3 loop reads CATLGPLLGTEAFF. DNA for the CDR3: TGTGCCACACTAGGACCCCTTTTAGGGACTGAAGCTTTCTTT.